This T cell receptor (beta chain) derives from a study of CD8+CD57+ T cells in acquired aplastic anemia. The authors sequenced patients whose flow cytometry had shown CD8+CD57+ cell expansion. Study-wide results and limits: Patients and controls shared twenty-nine CD8+ CDR3 sequences.

Per the germline V gene, CDR1 is SGHRS and CDR2 is YFSETQ. The CDR3 runs to 15 residues. Trimming removed 0 bases from V and 3 bases from J, with 13 bases in between. Genomic DNA, serving as template, underwent TCR beta VDJ and CDR3 profiling. TCRdb itself ran the reads through MiXCR, one entry per CDR3 protein. Among about 160,000 distinct CDR3 sequences listed, over 55% were seen once. A word on this clonotype: Its antigen is unknown.

Sequencing was performed on sorted CD4+, CD8+, or CD8+CD57+ T cells (not recorded which) from PBMCs. This TCR derives from a human donor with aplastic anemia. The V gene is TRBV5-1, the J gene TRBJ2-7; tentative D call: TRBD1 (7 bases). The CDR3 loop is CASSLAPGGGYEQYF. In nucleotides, the CDR3 is TGCGCCAGCAGCTTGGCTCCAGGGGGAGGCTACGAGCAGTACTTC. The full variable domain, its missing parts supplied by reference TRBV5-1 and TRBJ2-7, is KAGVTQTPRYLIKTRGQQVTLSCSPISGHRSVSWYQQTPGQGLQFLFEYFSETQRNKGNFPGRFSGRQFSNSRSEMNVSTLELGDSALYLCASSLAPGGGYEQYFGPGTRLTVT.